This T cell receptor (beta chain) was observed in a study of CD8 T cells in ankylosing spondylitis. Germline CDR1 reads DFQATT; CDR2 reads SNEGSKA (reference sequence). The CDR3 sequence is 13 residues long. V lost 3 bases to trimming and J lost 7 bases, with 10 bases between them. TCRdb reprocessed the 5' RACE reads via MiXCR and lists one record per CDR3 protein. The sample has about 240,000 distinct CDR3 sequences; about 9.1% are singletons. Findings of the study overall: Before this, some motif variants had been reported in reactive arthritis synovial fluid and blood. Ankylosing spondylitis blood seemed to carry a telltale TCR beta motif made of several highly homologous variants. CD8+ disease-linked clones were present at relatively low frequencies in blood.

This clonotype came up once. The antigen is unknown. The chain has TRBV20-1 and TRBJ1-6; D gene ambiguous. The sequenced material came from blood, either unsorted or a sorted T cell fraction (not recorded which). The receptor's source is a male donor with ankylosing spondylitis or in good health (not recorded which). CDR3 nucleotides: TGCAGTGCTAGCCGTCAGGAGAATTCACCCCTCCACTTT. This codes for CSASRQENSPLHF.